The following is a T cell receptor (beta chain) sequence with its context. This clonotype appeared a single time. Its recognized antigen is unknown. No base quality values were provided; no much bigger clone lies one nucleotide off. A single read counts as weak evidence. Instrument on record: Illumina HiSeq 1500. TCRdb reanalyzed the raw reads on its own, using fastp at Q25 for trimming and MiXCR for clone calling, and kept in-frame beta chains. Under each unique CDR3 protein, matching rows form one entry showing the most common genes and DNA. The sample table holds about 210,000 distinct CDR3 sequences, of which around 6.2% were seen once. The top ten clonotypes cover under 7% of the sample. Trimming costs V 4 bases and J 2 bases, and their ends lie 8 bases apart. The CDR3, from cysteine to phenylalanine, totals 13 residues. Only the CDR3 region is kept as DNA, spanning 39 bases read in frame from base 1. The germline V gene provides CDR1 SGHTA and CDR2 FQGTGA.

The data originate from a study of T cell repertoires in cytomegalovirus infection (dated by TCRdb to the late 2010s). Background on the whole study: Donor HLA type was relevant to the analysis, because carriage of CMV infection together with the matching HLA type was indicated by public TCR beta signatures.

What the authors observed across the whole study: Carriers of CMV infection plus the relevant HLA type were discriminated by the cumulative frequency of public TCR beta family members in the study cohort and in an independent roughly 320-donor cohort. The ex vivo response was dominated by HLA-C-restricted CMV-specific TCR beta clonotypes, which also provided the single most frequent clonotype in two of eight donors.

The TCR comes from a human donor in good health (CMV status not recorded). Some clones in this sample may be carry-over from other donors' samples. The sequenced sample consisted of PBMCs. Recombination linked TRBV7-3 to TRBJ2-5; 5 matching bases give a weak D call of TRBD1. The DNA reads TGTGCCAGCAGCTCCAGACAGCAAGAGACCCAGTACTTC. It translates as CASSSRQQETQYF.